This T cell receptor beta chain was recorded in a study of T-cell reconstitution after alpha-beta-depleted transplantation in children listed by TCRdb under 2016. For the study in its entirety: Using TCR repertoire profiling, the study quantitatively followed how T-cell immune reconstitution unfolded in children after TCRalphabeta/CD19-depleted allogeneic hematopoietic cell transplantation.

For this chain, trimming is 0 bases at the V end and 9 bases at the J end, and the number of junction bases without a gene match is 7. Reading the germline V gene (reference sequence) gives CDR1 SEHNR and CDR2 FQNEAQ. From the cysteine through the phenylalanine, the CDR3 covers 16 amino acids. Only CDR3 DNA is held: 48 bases, read in frame from base 1. Library preparation was by PCR. TCRdb shows the sequencer as Illumina HiSeq 2500. To normalize quantification of the TCRbeta repertoire, the TCR libraries were built with molecular barcoding that relied on unique molecular identifiers. Starting from the raw public reads, TCRdb applied fastp trimming at Q25, assembled clones with MiXCR and retained in-frame beta chains. Every distinct CDR3 protein forms one entry, paired with its most common genes and DNA. This sample is represented by about 72,000 distinct CDR3 sequences; 6% to 8.5% of them were singletons. The ten largest clones represent around 2.4% of the sample.

This clonotype was recorded a few times. Its recognized antigen is unknown. Base qualities are missing; no much larger clone stands one base away. The sequencing here drew on PBMCs from the stem cell graft donor, taken from the stem cell graft. The origin of this receptor is a human donor who donated a stem cell graft to a child with acute lymphoblastic leukemia. This sequence uses TRBV7-9 and TRBJ2-1; TRBD2 matches 11 bases in the middle. The CDR3 sequence is CASSLAASGRHIEQFF. The DNA reads TGTGCCAGCAGCTTAGCGGCTAGCGGGAGGCACATTGAGCAGTTCTTC.